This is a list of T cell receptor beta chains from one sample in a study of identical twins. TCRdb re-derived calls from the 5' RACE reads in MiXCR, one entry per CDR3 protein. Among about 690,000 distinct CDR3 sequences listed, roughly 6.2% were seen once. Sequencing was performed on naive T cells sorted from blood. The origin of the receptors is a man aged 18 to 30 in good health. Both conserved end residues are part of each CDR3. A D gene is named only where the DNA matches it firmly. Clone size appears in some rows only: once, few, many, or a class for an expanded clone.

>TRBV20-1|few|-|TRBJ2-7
TGCAGTGCCGATCAACCAGGGTCCTACGAGCAGTACTTC
CSADQPGSYEQYF
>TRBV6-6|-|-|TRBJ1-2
TGTGCCAGCAGTTACCGACATAACTATGGCTACACCTTC
CASSYRHNYGYTF
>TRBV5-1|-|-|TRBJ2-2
TGCGCCAGCAGCTCCCGGGACATTTCCACCGGGGAGCTGTTTTTT
CASSSRDISTGELFF
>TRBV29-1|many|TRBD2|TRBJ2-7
TGCAGCGTCCGCGGGAGTAGGTACGAGCAGTACTTC
CSVRGSRYEQYF
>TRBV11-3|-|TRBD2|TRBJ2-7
TGTGCCAGCGGTAGGACTAGCGGCGAGCAGTACTTC
CASGRTSGEQYF
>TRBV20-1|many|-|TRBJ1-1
TGCAGTGCTAGAGTAATGGCGGACGCTTTCTTT
CSARVMADAFF
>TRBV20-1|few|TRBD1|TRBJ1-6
TGCAGTGCGAGGGACAGGGGCAATGAGCTTTATAATTCACCCCTCCACTTT
CSARDRGNELYNSPLHF
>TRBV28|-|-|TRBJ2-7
TGTGCCAGCACGTTGGGGCTCAGGTCCTACGAGCAGTACTTC
CASTLGLRSYEQYF
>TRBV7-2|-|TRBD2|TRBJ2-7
TGTGCCAGCAGCATCAGCGGGAGAATGTACGAGCAGTACTTC
CASSISGRMYEQYF
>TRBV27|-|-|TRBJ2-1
TGTGCCAGCAGGGGCCTGGGGACAATCCGTGAGCAGTTCTTC
CASRGLGTIREQFF
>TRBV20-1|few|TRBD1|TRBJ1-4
TGCAGTGCTAGAGGAGGGACAGCAAATGAAAAACTGTTTTTT
CSARGGTANEKLFF
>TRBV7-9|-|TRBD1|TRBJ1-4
TGTGCCAGCAGTCCGGACAGGGGTGTCGAAAAACTGTTTTTT
CASSPDRGVEKLFF
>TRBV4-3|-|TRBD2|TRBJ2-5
TGCGCCAGCAGCCAAGATGGGGAGGGTCCTAGAGAGACCCAGTACTTC
CASSQDGEGPRETQYF
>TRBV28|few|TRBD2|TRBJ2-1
TGTGCCAGCAGTTTTCACCGGACTAGCGGGAGTGGAAATGAGCAGTTCTTC
CASSFHRTSGSGNEQFF
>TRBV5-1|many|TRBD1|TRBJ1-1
TGCGCCAGCAGCTCAACAGGGGAGTCTGGCACTGAAGCTTTCTTT
CASSSTGESGTEAFF
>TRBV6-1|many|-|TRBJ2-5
TGTGCCAGCAGTGCAATCAGGGCTACGGCCGAGACCCAGTACTTC
CASSAIRATAETQYF
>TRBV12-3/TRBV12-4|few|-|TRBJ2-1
TGTGCCAGCAGGGTCGGTAGCGAGGGTATTAATGAGCAGTTCTTC
CASRVGSEGINEQFF
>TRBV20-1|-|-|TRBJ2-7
TGCAGTGCTCCCGGACGCACTCCCGGTGAGCAGTACTTC
CSAPGRTPGEQYF
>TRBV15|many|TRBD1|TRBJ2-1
TGTGCCACCAGCCCTGGAAGGGGACAGACCTACAATGAGCAGTTCTTC
CATSPGRGQTYNEQFF
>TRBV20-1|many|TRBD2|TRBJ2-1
TGCAGTGCTAGGGGGACTAGCGGGAGCAATGAGCAGTTCTTC
CSARGTSGSNEQFF
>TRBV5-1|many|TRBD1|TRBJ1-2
TGCGCCAGCAGCTTGCAGGGGGCGGAAAATGGCTACACCTTC
CASSLQGAENGYTF
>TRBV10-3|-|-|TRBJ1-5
TGTGCCGTCGCCTCGACAGGCACCAATCAGCCCCAGCATTTT
CAVASTGTNQPQHF
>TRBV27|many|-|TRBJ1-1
TGTGCCAGCAGTACCGGGACCCAAGCTTTCTTT
CASSTGTQAFF
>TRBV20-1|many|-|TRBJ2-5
TGCAGTGCTAGAACTCTCCGGCAAGAGACCCAGTACTTC
CSARTLRQETQYF
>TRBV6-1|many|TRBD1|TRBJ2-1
TGTGCCAGCAGCGGGGGTCGGACAGGGTTTTACAATGAGCAGTTCTTC
CASSGGRTGFYNEQFF
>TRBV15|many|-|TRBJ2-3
TGTGCCACCAGCAGAGATCAAGGGACAGATACGCAGTATTTT
CATSRDQGTDTQYF
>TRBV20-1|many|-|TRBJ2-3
TGCAGTGCTAGAGACCCAATATCCACAGGCACAGATACGCAGTATTTT
CSARDPISTGTDTQYF
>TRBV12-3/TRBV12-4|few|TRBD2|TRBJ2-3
TGTGCCAGCAGTTCGCCACTAGCGGGAGACACAGATACGCAGTATTTT
CASSSPLAGDTDTQYF
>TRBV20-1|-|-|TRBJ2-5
TGCAGTGCCGAATTGTTTGGACCCGAACGAATTGTTTGGACCCAGTACTTC
CSAELFGPERIVWTQYF
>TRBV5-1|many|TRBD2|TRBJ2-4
TGCGCCAGCAGCTTTAGCGGGACGGCCAAAAACATTCAGTACTTC
CASSFSGTAKNIQYF
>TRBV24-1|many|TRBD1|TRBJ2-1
TGTGCCACCAGTGGAACCGCAGGGGGCAATGAGCAGTTCTTC
CATSGTAGGNEQFF
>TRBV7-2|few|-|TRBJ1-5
TGTGCCAGCAGCTCGGGTATGTGGGACGGCAATCAGCCCCAGCATTTT
CASSSGMWDGNQPQHF
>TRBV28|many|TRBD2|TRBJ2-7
TGTGCCACTTATAGCGGGAGGCCCCCCTACGAGCAGTACTTC
CATYSGRPPYEQYF
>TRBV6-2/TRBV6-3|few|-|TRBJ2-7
TGTGCCAGCAGTACCGAGGGGACCCCCAAGGACGAGCAGTACTTC
CASSTEGTPKDEQYF
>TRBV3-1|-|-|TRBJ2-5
TGTGCCAGCAGCCAAATTACGACGGTCCAAGAGACCCAGTACTTC
CASSQITTVQETQYF
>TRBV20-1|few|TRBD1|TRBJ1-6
TGCAGTGCTAGGACGGACAGGAATTCACCCCTCCACTTT
CSARTDRNSPLHF
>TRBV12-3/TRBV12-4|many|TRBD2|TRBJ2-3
TGTGCCAGCATCCTGGGGGCCAGCGGGAGCGCAGATACGCAGTATTTT
CASILGASGSADTQYF
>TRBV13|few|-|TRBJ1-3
TGTGCCAGCAGCTCGCGGGAGAACACCATATATTTT
CASSSRENTIYF
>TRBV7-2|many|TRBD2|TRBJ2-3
TGTGCCAGCAGCTCCTCGGGAGGGGAGCCTACGCAGTATTTT
CASSSSGGEPTQYF
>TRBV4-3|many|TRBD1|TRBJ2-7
TGCGCCAGCAGCCAAGATTTTACACAGGGGGCCTACGAGCAGTACTTC
CASSQDFTQGAYEQYF
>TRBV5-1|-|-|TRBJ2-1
TGCGCCAGCAGCTTGGGTAGCTCAATGAGCTCCTACAATGAGCAGTTCTTC
CASSLGSSMSSYNEQFF
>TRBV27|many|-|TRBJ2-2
TGTGCCAGCAGTCCCCAGCTTACCGGGGAGCTGTTTTTT
CASSPQLTGELFF
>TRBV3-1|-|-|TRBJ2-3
TGTGCCAGCAGCCCACTCAGCGGCCGACCTAGCACAGATACGCAGTATTTT
CASSPLSGRPSTDTQYF
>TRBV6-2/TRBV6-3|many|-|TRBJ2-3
TGTGCCAGCAGCCGCCCCCCCGGAACAGATACGCAGTATTTT
CASSRPPGTDTQYF
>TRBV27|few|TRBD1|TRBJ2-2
TGTGCCAGCAGTCCAGGGGGCGCGGGCGGGGAGCTGTTTTTT
CASSPGGAGGELFF